Described below is a single T cell receptor (beta chain) sequence and its context. Its target is not known. This record comes from a study of cytomegalovirus exposure and HLA in healthy donors. Trimming took 0 bases from V and 8 from J, leaving 5 bases between them. Per germline, CDR1 SGHTA and CDR2 FQGNSA. CDR3 length: 12 amino acids. Overall study findings and caveats: Common viral pathogens seemed, in a later analysis, to connect with several of the most significant clusters. In a later analysis, HLA-associated TCR beta chains were more clonally expanded than equally common others.

In the PCR, 60 Vbeta and 13 Jbeta primers were used. Sequencing used immunoSEQ multiplex PCR; TCRdb keeps in-frame clones, though not all of them. The sample gives around 99,000 clones, approximately 76% of which show up once; approximately 7.7% is in the top ten. The TCR sequence derives from a woman between 50 and 59 years old in good health and CMV-seropositive. The specimen was PBMCs. V is TRBV7-2 and J is TRBJ2-1; D gene uncertain. In DNA form, the CDR3 reads TGTGCCAGCAGCTTAGCCCGGGATGAGCAGTTCTTC. Its protein product is CASSLARDEQFF.